This T cell receptor beta chain originates from a study of Ad26.COV2.S vaccination and SARS-CoV-2 variants. The CDR3 spans 15 residues. With 3 bases removed from V and 1 base from J, the gap between germline ends came to 13 bases. CDR1 and CDR2 from the germline V gene are SGDLS and YYNGEE. Assay: immunoSEQ multiplex PCR; the TCRdb copy retains only in-frame clones and omits some. The sample has some 290,000 clones, around four fifths seen once. Noted treatment: some 20 received Ad26.COV2.S at low or high dose, single or two shots; a few received placebo; per-sample allocation not given. After the first vaccine or placebo injection, samples were drawn on day 63.

The rearrangement links TRBV9 to TRBJ2-5; D is unclear. Sequenced material: peripheral blood, taken in a trial of Ad26.COV2.S vaccine versus placebo. This TCR derives from a person aged 18 to 65 who received the Ad26.COV2.S COVID-19 vaccine or a placebo. The chain's CDR3 is CASSASLVFQETQYF. DNA for the CDR3: TGTGCCAGCAGCGCGTCGCTAGTGTTCCAAGAGACCCAGTACTTC.